Here is one T cell receptor (beta chain) with its context. The data are from a study of blood T cells in healthy people across ages. Next came a second PCR, run for about 7 to 12 cycles, which used a sample-barcoded 5' primer along with a J-beta primer mix. TCRdb redid the calling of the 5' RACE reads with MiXCR, one entry per CDR3 protein. The sample lists approximately 2,000,000 distinct CDR3 sequences; 35% to 50% were seen once. The CDR3 runs 13 residues. V shed 7 bases and J 13 bases; nucleotides not matched to a gene: 16. Germline CDR1 SQVTM, CDR2 ANQGSEA. The sequenced sample consisted of blood. The rearrangement joins TRBV29-1 to TRBJ2-1; 7 bases map to TRBD2. The sequence derives from a human donor in good health. CDR3 in DNA: TGCAGCGAACAGGATGGTGGGGGGGAGACCCAGTTCTTC. It yields the protein CSEQDGGGETQFF.